What follows describes a single TCR beta chain. Antigen unknown. CDR1 and CDR2 (germline): SEHNR, FQNEAQ (reference sequence). V shed 4 bases, J shed 4 bases, and the junction held 16 bases outside the gene matches. The CDR3 contains 18 residues. These data are taken from a study of OX40 agonist ivuxolimab in advanced cancers. The study, taken as a whole, reports: The study found that CD8+ T cells averaged more expanded clones than CD4+.

Method: immunoSEQ multiplex PCR; TCRdb's copy keeps in-frame clones and lacks some. The sample shows 45,000 or so clones, roughly 88% of them seen only once. Sequencing was performed on CD4+ or CD8+ T cells sorted from blood, taken in a trial of the OX40 agonist ivuxolimab. The V and J genes are TRBV7-9 and TRBJ1-2, with 9 nucleotides matching TRBD1. This receptor was obtained from an adult with an advanced solid tumor such as melanoma, head and neck, liver or kidney cancer. The CDR3 reads CASSSPLQGAGYGYGYTF. The CDR3 nucleotides are TGTGCCAGCAGCTCCCCTTTACAGGGGGCTGGTTATGGCTATGGCTACACCTTC.